The 28 T cell receptor beta chains presented below share a single source sample, sequenced in a study of blood T cell repertoires in COVID-19. The assay was immunoSEQ multiplex PCR, and TCRdb's table has in-frame clones only and misses some. The table lists 300,000 or so clones, 90% of them singletons. The sequenced sample consisted of PBMCs or T cells enriched from blood (not recorded which). The receptors stem from a man aged 60 to 75 who had recovered from COVID-19.

The gene calls are TRBV5-6 and TRBJ2-3; TRBD1 matches 9 bases. Germline V gene data show CDR1 as SGHDT and CDR2 as YYEEEE. The CDR3 spans 16 residues. V shed 2 bases, J shed 1 base, and the junction held 5 bases outside the gene matches. CDR3 nucleotides: TGTGCCAGCAGCTTTTTCCGGGACAGGGGCACAGATACGCAGTATTTT. It translates to CASSFFRDRGTDTQYF.

The J gene is TRBJ2-1, the V gene TRBV5-1, with TRBD2 matching 14 bases. Unmatched junction bases numbered 2, after V lost 4 bases and J lost 8 bases. The CDR3 has 14 amino acids. Germline CDR1 and CDR2: SGHRS and YFSETQ. The CDR3 protein is CASSPTSGRDEQFF. CDR3 sequence (DNA): TGCGCCAGCAGCCCGACTAGCGGGAGGGATGAGCAGTTCTTC. Complete variable domain (other parts from reference TRBV5-1 and TRBJ2-1): KAGVTQTPRYLIKTRGQQVTLSCSPISGHRSVSWYQQTPGQGLQFLFEYFSETQRNKGNFPGRFSGRQFSNSRSEMNVSTLELGDSALYLCASSPTSGRDEQFFGPGTRLTVL.

CDR3 loop: CASRSAGTQYF. Written as DNA, the CDR3 is TGTGCCAGCAGATCCGCGGGTACGCAGTATTTT. V usage is TRBV7-9 and J usage is TRBJ2-3, with D possibly matching TRBD2 (5 bases). V dropped 6 bases and J dropped 8 bases, with 9 bases sitting between them. CDR1 and CDR2 (germline): SEHNR, FQNEAQ (reference sequence). This CDR3 has 11 amino acids.

This clone came up once. This rearrangement joins TRBV2 to TRBJ1-2, with 8 bases aligning to TRBD1. The length of the CDR3 is 16 residues. Germline values: CDR1 SNHLY, CDR2 FYNNEI. Germline trimming cut 3 bases from V and 2 bases from J; bases unmatched to any gene: 8. In DNA, the CDR3 is TGTGCCAGCAGTGACCCCGGACAGGGATCCAACTATGGCTACACCTTC. It is translated as CASSDPGQGSNYGYTF.

This chain uses TRBV2 with TRBJ2-1, with 13 bases aligning to TRBD2. V lost 9 bases to trimming and J lost 1 base; unmatched junction nucleotides: 12. CDR3 length: 18 residues. Germline V gives CDR1 SNHLY, CDR2 FYNNEI. CDR3 bases: TGTGCCAGTGCCGGACTAGCGGGAGTTATTAGGTCCTACAATGAGCAGTTCTTC. Translating gives CASAGLAGVIRSYNEQFF.

CDR3 DNA sequence: TGTGCCAGCAGCTCAGACTACCCCAACGCCCAGTACTTC. It encodes CASSSDYPNAQYF. The rearrangement uses TRBV7-8 and TRBJ2-5; possible D gene TRBD2, 5 bases. Germline CDR1 SGHVS, CDR2 FQNEAQ. V dropped 4 bases and J dropped 9 bases, with 15 bases sitting between them. The CDR3 runs 13 residues. Supplemented by reference TRBV7-8 and TRBJ2-5, the full variable domain reads GAGVSQSPRYKVAKRGQDVALRCDPISGHVSLFWYQQALGQGPEFLTYFQNEAQLDKSGLPSDRFFAERPEGSVSTLKIQRTQQEDSAVYLCASSSDYPNAQYFGPGTRLLVL.

The V call is TRBV5-1, the J call TRBJ2-2; D remains ambiguous. V was pared by 0 bases and J by 3 bases, with 3 bases between. Germline lookup yields CDR1 SGHRS and CDR2 YFSETQ. This CDR3 has 13 amino acids. CDR3: CASSLADTGELFF. The CDR3 nucleotides are TGCGCCAGCAGCTTGGCGGACACCGGGGAGCTGTTTTTT. Based on the CDR3 plus reference TRBV5-1 and TRBJ2-2, the full variable domain is KAGVTQTPRYLIKTRGQQVTLSCSPISGHRSVSWYQQTPGQGLQFLFEYFSETQRNKGNFPGRFSGRQFSNSRSEMNVSTLELGDSALYLCASSLADTGELFFGEGSRLTVL.

This clone occurred once. The V and J genes are TRBV24-1 and TRBJ2-1; 13 nucleotides match TRBD2. This CDR3 region has 20 residues. Losses at the gene ends were 5 bases for V and 0 bases for J; bases not matched to a gene: 12. Germline V gene sequence: CDR1 KGHDR, CDR2 SFDVKD. The CDR3 is CATSVYDATSGRSSYNEQFF. The CDR3 bases are TGTGCCACCAGTGTGTATGACGCGACTAGCGGGAGGAGCTCCTACAATGAGCAGTTCTTC.

The chain is built from TRBV6-5 and TRBJ2-1, with 13 bases fitting TRBD2. The CDR3 consists of 15 residues. Germline CDR1 is MNHEY and CDR2 is SVGAGI. V lost 6 bases to trimming and J lost 8 bases; unmatched junction nucleotides: 7. CDR3 nucleotide sequence: TGTGCCAGCAGCCTACTAGCGGGAGGGCTCGATGAGCAGTTCTTC. Translating it yields CASSLLAGGLDEQFF.

The genes are TRBV3-1 (or the pseudogene TRBV3-2) and TRBJ1-5, with TRBD1 matching over 10 bases. J was trimmed by 6 bases and V by 2 bases; bases with no gene match: 4. CDR1 is LGHDT, CDR2 YNNKEL, per germline (reference sequence). The CDR3 loop spans 15 amino acids. The CDR3 loop reads CASSQPGQGSQPQHF. As DNA, the CDR3 is TGTGCCAGCAGCCAACCGGGACAGGGGTCTCAGCCCCAGCATTTT.

The V gene is TRBV2, the J gene TRBJ1-1; 8 bases fit TRBD1. V was clipped by 4 bases and J by 7 bases; unmatched bases: 11. Germline lookup yields CDR1 SNHLY and CDR2 FYNNEI. The CDR3 is 15 amino acids. Here the CDR3 reads CASSGFRTGNYEAFF. The CDR3, as DNA: TGTGCCAGCAGTGGGTTCAGGACAGGGAACTATGAAGCTTTCTTT.

The V and J genes are TRBV20-1 and TRBJ2-3; D unclear. Germline-derived CDR1 and CDR2 are DFQATT and SNEGSKA (reference sequence). The CDR3 covers 11 residues. The germline V and J ends were trimmed by 5 bases and 6 bases, with 9 bases remaining between them. The CDR3 loop reads CSAPGLDTQYF. For the CDR3, the DNA is TGCAGTGCTCCCGGTCTGGATACGCAGTATTTT.

The J gene is TRBJ2-7, the V gene TRBV7-9, with a possible D match to TRBD2 (5 bases). The CDR3 length is 17 residues. Germline V lookup: CDR1 SEHNR, CDR2 FQNEAQ (reference sequence). With 5 bases removed from V and 0 bases from J, the gap between germline ends came to 20 bases. The CDR3 region has the DNA TGTGCCAGCAGCATTAGTGAGGGTGGGCCCAGCTCCTACGAGCAGTACTTC. Its protein product is CASSISEGGPSSYEQYF.

The chain is built from TRBV11-3 and TRBJ1-6; D perhaps matches TRBD1 (6 bases). CDR1 is SGHNT, CDR2 YENEEA, per germline. This CDR3 is built from 14 residues. The V end was cut by 3 bases, the J end by 9 bases, with 12 bases between. The CDR3 nucleotides are TGTGCCAGCAGCTTGGGGGGGCTGGGTTCACCCCTCCACTTT. Its protein is CASSLGGLGSPLHF.

This chain uses TRBV5-6 with TRBJ2-6, with D unclear. Trimming took 5 bases from V and 2 from J, leaving 5 bases between them. Germline-derived CDR1 and CDR2 are SGHDT and YYEEEE. CDR3 length equals 13 residues. Here the CDR3 reads CASSLTGANVLTF. The CDR3 DNA follows: TGTGCCAGCAGTCTTACTGGGGCCAACGTCCTGACTTTC.

This rearrangement joins TRBV6-2 or TRBV6-3 to TRBJ2-7; no definite D call. Germline V CDR1 and CDR2: MNHEY, SVGEGT. The CDR3 has 11 amino acids. Trimming stripped 5 bases from V and 9 bases from J, with 11 bases between. CDR3 in DNA: TGTGCCAGCAGTAACATAAATCGGCAGTACTTC. It yields the protein CASSNINRQYF.

V usage is TRBV5-1 and J usage is TRBJ1-1; D not certain. In germline, CDR1 is SGHRS, CDR2 YFSETQ. V was shortened by 1 base and J by 2 bases, with 6 bases between the two germline ends. This CDR3 comprises 13 residues. CDR3 in DNA: TGCGCCAGCAGCTTGCGGTTTAACACTGAAGCTTTCTTT. Its translation: CASSLRFNTEAFF.

V gene TRBV4-1 combines with J gene TRBJ2-1; 7 bases line up with TRBD2. The germline gives CDR1 MGHRA, CDR2 YSYEKL. There are 14 residues in the CDR3. The V and J ends lost 0 bases and 15 bases, in that order; junction bases with no gene match: 11. This CDR3 reads CASSQDGAGVRLFF. The CDR3, as DNA: TGCGCCAGCAGCCAAGATGGGGCGGGGGTTAGACTGTTCTTC.

The chain combines TRBV18 with TRBJ1-2, with 8 positions matching TRBD1. Germline CDR1 reads KGHSH; CDR2 reads LQKENI. V lost 3 bases to trimming and J lost 4 bases; unmatched junction nucleotides: 7. The CDR3 length is 15 residues. The chain's CDR3 is CASSPAGGRGYGYTF. The CDR3 DNA is TGTGCCAGCTCACCGGCAGGGGGCCGGGGCTATGGCTACACCTTC.

The rearrangement links TRBV7-2 to TRBJ1-5; D might be TRBD1 (5 bases). The CDR3 is made up of 15 amino acids. V was trimmed by 2 bases and J by 1 base, leaving 9 bases between them. CDR1 and CDR2 (germline): SGHTA, FQGNSA. This CDR3 is CASSLSAGSNQPQHF. CDR3 bases: TGTGCCAGCAGCTTATCCGCAGGGAGCAATCAGCCCCAGCATTTT.

This clone came up once. The rearrangement uses TRBV19 and TRBJ1-1; perhaps TRBD1 as D (5 bases). Trimming removed 5 bases from V and 1 base from J, with 14 bases in between. This CDR3 is built from 15 residues. Germline V gene lookup returns CDR1 LNHDA and CDR2 SQIVND (reference sequence). This CDR3 is CASSSTDPANTEAFF. The CDR3 DNA sequence: TGTGCCAGTAGTTCGACAGATCCGGCGAACACTGAAGCTTTCTTT.

The genes are TRBV7-6 and TRBJ2-1; 10 nucleotides align to TRBD2. The length of the CDR3 is 15 residues. V dropped 2 bases and J dropped 9; count of bases not matched to a gene: 7. Germline CDR1 is SGHVS and CDR2 is FNYEAQ. The CDR3 region is CASSLIPSGGSEQFF. CDR3 in DNA: TGTGCCAGCAGCTTAATTCCTAGCGGGGGTTCTGAGCAGTTCTTC.

The chain employs TRBV5-1 and TRBJ2-2, with 10 bases identical to TRBD2. Per the germline V gene, CDR1 is SGHRS and CDR2 is YFSETQ. The CDR3 spans 16 residues. J lost 3 bases, V lost 4 bases, and 6 bases had no gene match. In DNA, the CDR3 is TGCGCCAGCAGCCCGTTAGCGGGGGGCGACACCGGGGAGCTGTTTTTT. Protein: CASSPLAGGDTGELFF.

The chain uses TRBV4-1 and TRBJ2-7; 10 positions agree with TRBD2. Germline trimming cut 0 bases from V and 0 bases from J; bases unmatched to any gene: 8. The germline V gene encodes CDR1 MGHRA and CDR2 YSYEKL. The CDR3 extends over 18 amino acids. In nucleotides, the CDR3 is TGCGCCAGCAGCCAAGAAGGAGCTAGCGGGGGCCACTCCTACGAGCAGTACTTC. This translates into CASSQEGASGGHSYEQYF.

The chain links TRBV6-2 or TRBV6-3 to TRBJ2-1; TRBD1 matches 12 bases. Germline-derived CDR1 and CDR2 are MNHEY and SVGEGT. This CDR3 contains 17 residues. Trimming at V came to 2 bases and at J to 6 bases, leaving 8 bases not matched to a gene. DNA for the CDR3: TGTGCCAGCAGTTACGGGACAGGGGGCTTTTCCATCAATGAGCAGTTCTTC. Its protein product is CASSYGTGGFSINEQFF.

The chain couples TRBV4-3 to TRBJ2-3; 9 nucleotides align to TRBD1. The length of the CDR3 is 16 residues. V was pared by 0 bases and J by 4 bases, with 5 bases of the junction left unmatched. Germline assignment: CDR1 LGHNA and CDR2 YSLEER. The CDR3 region has the DNA TGCGCCAGCAGCCAAGATCTCGGGACAGGGTCAGATACGCAGTATTTT. Translating it yields CASSQDLGTGSDTQYF.

This chain joins TRBV20-1 and TRBJ1-2; D unclear. V dropped 6 bases and J dropped 7 bases, with 12 bases sitting between them. There are 11 residues in the CDR3. CDR1 and CDR2 from the germline V gene are DFQATT and SNEGSKA (reference sequence). The CDR3 reads CSANQPGGYTF. In DNA, the CDR3 is TGCAGTGCCAACCAACCAGGTGGCTACACCTTC.

The chain has TRBV19 and TRBJ1-2; possible D gene TRBD1, 5 bases. The ends were cut back, 5 bases at V and 8 bases at J, with 15 bases in the middle. Per germline, CDR1 LNHDA and CDR2 SQIVND (reference sequence). The CDR3 has 13 amino acids. The CDR3 loop is CASSLGRGEGYTF. CDR3 DNA sequence: TGTGCCAGTAGTCTGGGGCGGGGGGAAGGCTACACCTTC. Variable domain in full (rest from reference TRBV19 and TRBJ1-2): DGGITQSPKYLFRKEGQNVTLSCEQNLNHDAMYWYRQDPGQGLRLIYYSQIVNDFQKGDIAEGYSVSREKKESFPLTVTSAQKNPTAFYLCASSLGRGEGYTFGSGTRLTVV.